The subject of this entry is one T cell receptor beta chain. These data come from a study of blood T cell repertoires in COVID-19. Study at large: Whether acute or convalescent, the COVID-19 samples came from the United States, Italy and Spain. PBMCs, B-cell-depleted T cells, or T cells provided the cDNA or gDNA that made up the material.

Germline V gene data show CDR1 as MNHEY and CDR2 as SVGEGT. The CDR3 spans 12 residues. The germline V and J ends were trimmed by 5 bases and 8 bases, with 12 bases remaining between them. Authors' analysis steps: Nucleated cell counts were estimated from reference gene primer amplification. The repertoire was sequenced with immunoSEQ multiplex PCR; TCRdb's copy has only in-frame clones and lacks some. V and J calls and clone size are copied from that table; D and trimming were computed from the DNA. The sample carries over 100,000 clones, 75% to 90% recorded once. The rearrangement uses TRBV6-2 or TRBV6-3 and TRBJ1-2; the D gene is possibly TRBD1 (5 bases). This TCR was recovered from a woman between 45 and 65 years old with acute or convalescent COVID-19. Input material: peripheral blood. The chain's CDR3 is CASSADSRGYTF. DNA for the CDR3: TGTGCCAGCAGTGCCGACAGCAGGGGCTACACCTTC.